This T cell receptor beta chain was profiled in a study of T cells in Graves' hyperthyroidism and ophthalmopathy. Stability of Graves' hyperthyroidism was defined as absent ophthalmopathy progression within 18 months. Isolation of PBMCs was performed on 9.5 to 10 ml fresh peripheral blood. TCR beta CDR3 regions were amplified from RNA transcripts. The TCR CDR3 was amplified in a first-round RT-PCR using the HTBI primer set. Each CDR3 protein gets one entry after TCRdb re-called the multiplex PCR reads with MiXCR. Of around 700,000 distinct CDR3 sequences detected, around a third appear once; the ten largest clones hold roughly 30%. There are 13 residues in the CDR3. Trimming pared 9 bases from V and 8 bases from J, leaving 17 bases between. Germline CDR1 ENHRY, CDR2 SYGVKD.

The J gene is TRBJ2-1, the V gene TRBV10-3, with a possible D match to TRBD1 (5 bases). The receptor comes from a woman aged 40 to 55 with Graves' hyperthyroidism. Specimen: blood. CDR3: CAIATELVDEQFF. The CDR3 DNA sequence: TGTGCCATTGCGACAGAACTGGTCGATGAGCAGTTCTTC.